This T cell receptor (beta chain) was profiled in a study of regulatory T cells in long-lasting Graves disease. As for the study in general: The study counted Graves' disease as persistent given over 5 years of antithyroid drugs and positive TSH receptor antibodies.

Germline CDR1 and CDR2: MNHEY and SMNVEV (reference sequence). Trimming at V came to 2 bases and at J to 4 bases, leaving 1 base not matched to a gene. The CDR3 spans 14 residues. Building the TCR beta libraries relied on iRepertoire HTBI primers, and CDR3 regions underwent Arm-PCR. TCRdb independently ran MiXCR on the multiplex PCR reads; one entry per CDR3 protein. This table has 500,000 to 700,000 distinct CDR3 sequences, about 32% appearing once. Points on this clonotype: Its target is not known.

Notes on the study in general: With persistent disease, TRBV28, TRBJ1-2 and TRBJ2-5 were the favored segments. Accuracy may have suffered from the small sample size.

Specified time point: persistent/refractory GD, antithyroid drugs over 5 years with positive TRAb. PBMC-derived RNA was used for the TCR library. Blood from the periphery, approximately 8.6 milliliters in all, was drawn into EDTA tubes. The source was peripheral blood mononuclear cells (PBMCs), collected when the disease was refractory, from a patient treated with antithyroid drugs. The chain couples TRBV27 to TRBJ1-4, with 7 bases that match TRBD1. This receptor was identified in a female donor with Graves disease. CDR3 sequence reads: CASSLTGVNEKLFF. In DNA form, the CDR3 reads TGTGCCAGCAGTTTAACAGGGGTTAATGAAAAACTGTTTTTT.